The 14 T cell receptor beta chains presented below share a single source sample, sequenced in a study of T-cell reconstitution after alpha-beta-depleted transplantation in children. Preparation of the TCRbeta library involved a method that used unique molecular identifiers. TCRdb passed the PCR reads through MiXCR, listing each CDR3 protein once. This sample has fewer than 250,000 distinct CDR3 sequences; roughly 7.7% occur once, and the top ten carry 6.3%. Sample: PBMCs, mostly from graft donor cells, taken 180 days after TCRalphabeta/CD19-depleted stem cell transplant. All receptors derive from a male patient between 5 and 17 years old who had a stem cell transplant for acute lymphoblastic leukemia, so the T cells may come from the graft donor.

This clonotype was picked up many times. This chain connects TRBV13 to TRBJ2-1; D is uncertain. The CDR3 is made up of 14 amino acids. Germline values: CDR1 PRHDT, CDR2 FYEKMQ (reference sequence). Trimming removed 3 bases from V and 2 bases from J, with 8 bases in between. CDR3 DNA sequence: TGTGCCAGCAGCTTTGTAGCCCCCTACAATGAGCAGTTCTTC. Translation: CASSFVAPYNEQFF.

V gene TRBV10-1 combines with J gene TRBJ1-1, with TRBD1 as a possible D gene (5 bases). V lost 2 bases, J lost 4 bases, and 17 bases lay in between. CDR1 WNHNN and CDR2 SYGVQD come from the germline V gene (reference sequence). The CDR3 has 16 residues. The CDR3 bases are TGCGCCAGCAGTGAGGGAAACGCGGTAAGGGGCACTGAAGCTTTCTTT. Amino acid sequence: CASSEGNAVRGTEAFF.

This clonotype was counted ten times or more. The V gene is TRBV9, the J gene TRBJ2-2; TRBD2 matches 7 bases. The CDR3 is 17 residues long. Trimming removed 0 bases from V and 6 bases from J; junction bases left unmatched: 11. The germline gives CDR1 SGDLS, CDR2 YYNGEE. The CDR3 region is CASSVGPGLVGPGELFF. As DNA, the CDR3 is TGTGCCAGCAGCGTAGGCCCCGGACTAGTAGGGCCCGGGGAGCTGTTTTTT.

This clonotype was seen at least ten times. V is TRBV12-3 or TRBV12-4 and J is TRBJ1-1; D call uncertain. CDR3 size: 14 residues. With 3 bases removed from V and 5 bases from J, the gap between germline ends came to 13 bases. The CDR3 sequence: CASSFGVAGTEAFF. In DNA form, the CDR3 reads TGTGCCAGCAGTTTCGGGGTTGCCGGGACTGAAGCTTTCTTT.

The chain carries TRBV19 and TRBJ1-1; D remains unclear. Per germline, CDR1 LNHDA and CDR2 SQIVND (reference sequence). Trimming left V 9 bases short and J 4 bases short, with 15 bases between. The CDR3 sequence is 13 residues long. CDR3 nucleotides: TGTGCCAGCTCGTTCGACGCTCGCACTGAAGCTTTCTTT. It yields the protein CASSFDARTEAFF.

This clonotype was counted a single time. Possible read error: a much larger clone is one base away. The chain links TRBV29-1 to TRBJ1-2; perhaps TRBD1 as D (5 bases). This CDR3 spans 12 amino acids. CDR1 and CDR2 (germline): SQVTM, ANQGSEA. The CDR3 nucleotides read TGCGGCGTTGAAGTCCCAGGGTATGGCTACACCTTC. It specifies CGVEVPGYGYTF.

This clonotype showed up many times. The V and J genes are TRBV15 and TRBJ1-5; D is perhaps TRBD1 (6 bases). The V gene's germline CDR1 is LNHNV and CDR2 YYDKDF (reference sequence). This CDR3 is 15 amino acids long. V dropped 6 bases and J dropped 3 bases, with 15 bases sitting between them. The CDR3, as DNA: TGTGCCACCAGGGCAACCGGGGGCTTCAATCAGCCCCAGCATTTT. Residues: CATRATGGFNQPQHF.

This clonotype has a count of ten or more. The V and J genes are TRBV18 and TRBJ2-5; D gene unclear. The CDR3 sequence is 13 residues long. The V end was cut by 0 bases, the J end by 5 bases, with 7 bases between. The germline V gene encodes CDR1 KGHSH and CDR2 LQKENI. The chain's CDR3 is CASSPPGLETQYF. The CDR3 DNA is TGTGCCAGCTCACCACCGGGGTTGGAGACCCAGTACTTC.

This clonotype was detected ten times or more. This chain links TRBV6-2 or TRBV6-3 with TRBJ2-7; D may be TRBD2 (5 bases). This CDR3 is built from 14 residues. V lost 2 bases, J lost 4 bases, and 12 bases lay in between. The germline gives CDR1 MNHEY, CDR2 SVGEGT. In DNA form, the CDR3 reads TGTGCCAGCAGTTACGGGGAGAGGTATTACGAGCAGTACTTC. Protein sequence: CASSYGERYYEQYF.

This clonotype was counted at least ten times. V and J are TRBV19 and TRBJ1-1, with 8 nucleotides matching TRBD1. J gave up 1 base and V 6 bases, and 7 bases lay outside the gene matches. The germline CDR1 and CDR2 sequences are LNHDA and SQIVND (reference sequence). The CDR3 extends over 15 amino acids. The chain's CDR3 is CASRETGVGNTEAFF. CDR3 in DNA: TGTGCCAGTAGAGAGACAGGGGTGGGGAACACTGAAGCTTTCTTT.

This clonotype was observed many times. The genes are TRBV20-1 and TRBJ2-4; 11 positions match TRBD2. The CDR3 spans 15 residues. J gave up 3 bases and V 2 bases, and 3 bases lay outside the gene matches. CDR1 and CDR2 from the germline V gene are DFQATT and SNEGSKA (reference sequence). The CDR3 is CSARLTSGVKNIQYF. In nucleotides, the CDR3 is TGCAGTGCTAGATTGACTAGCGGGGTCAAAAACATTCAGTACTTC.

This clonotype was recorded at least ten times. J is TRBJ2-1 and V is TRBV5-8, with D hard to call. CDR3 size: 14 residues. CDR1 and CDR2 from the germline V gene are SGHTS and YDEGEE. Trimming left V 2 bases short and J 5 bases short, with 11 bases between. CDR3 DNA: TGTGCCAGCAGCTTTGGCCGTCAGCACAATGAGCAGTTCTTC. Protein sequence: CASSFGRQHNEQFF. The complete variable domain, with remaining parts taken from reference TRBV5-8 and TRBJ2-1, reads EAGVTQSPTHLIKTRGQQATLRCSPISGHTSVYWYQQALGLGLQFLLWYDEGEERNRGNFPPRFSGRQFPNYSSELNVNALELEDSALYLCASSFGRQHNEQFFGPGTRLTVL.

There are many counts of this clonotype. The chain joins TRBV3-1 to TRBJ1-5; no definite D call. Trimming stripped 6 bases from V and 7 bases from J, with 13 bases between. This CDR3 contains 13 residues. Germline V CDR1 and CDR2: LGHDT, YNNKEL (reference sequence). CDR3 protein: CASSLLLGQPQHF. Here the CDR3 DNA reads TGTGCCAGCAGTCTCCTGTTGGGGCAGCCCCAGCATTTT.

This clonotype has ten or more counts. In nucleotides, the CDR3 is TGTGCCAGCAGCCTAACAGGGGGCGCTTCCTACGAGCAGTACTTC. Amino acid sequence: CASSLTGGASYEQYF. This chain uses TRBV12-3 or TRBV12-4 with TRBJ2-7; TRBD1 aligns across 9 bases. Trimming took 6 bases from V and 1 from J; bases not matched to a gene: 7. CDR3 length: 15 residues.